The 4 T cell receptor beta chains presented below share a single source sample, sequenced in a study of blood T cell repertoires in COVID-19. Here immunoSEQ multiplex PCR was the method, and the copy in TCRdb shows in-frame clones only, minus some. The sample shows about 670,000 clones, over 80% of them seen only once. The sequencing input was peripheral blood. The origin of the receptors is a young woman with acute or convalescent COVID-19.

The chain joins TRBV10-1 to TRBJ1-3; the match to TRBD1 covers 8 bases. CDR1 is WNHNN, CDR2 SYGVQD, per germline (reference sequence). The CDR3 sequence is 15 residues long. V shed 3 bases and J 0 bases; nucleotides not matched to a gene: 1. CDR3 amino acids: CASSDQGASGNTIYF. Here the CDR3 DNA reads TGCGCCAGCAGTGACCAGGGGGCCTCTGGAAACACCATATATTTT.

The V call is TRBV6-6, the J call TRBJ1-1; TRBD1 aligns across 8 bases. CDR3 length equals 15 residues. J was trimmed by 7 bases and V by 8 bases; bases with no gene match: 15. Per germline, CDR1 MNHNY and CDR2 SVGAGI (reference sequence). DNA for the CDR3: TGTGCCAGCCGGACCTTGGACAGGGCTAGGAGTGAAGCTTTCTTT. Translated: CASRTLDRARSEAFF.

Turning to this clone: The junction departs from germline at one end; a sequencing error may be responsible. This sequence joins TRBV2 and TRBJ1-1; 9 bases are shared with TRBD1. The CDR3 loop spans 14 amino acids. Germline V gives CDR1 SNHLY, CDR2 FYNNEI. The DNA of the CDR3 is TGTGCCAGTACCCGGGACAGGGCAGACACTGAAGCCTTCTTT. It codes for CASTRDRADTEAFF.

This chain links TRBV4-3 with TRBJ2-1; 7 nucleotides align to TRBD2. The CDR3 loop spans 16 amino acids. V lost 0 bases to trimming and J lost 8 bases; unmatched junction nucleotides: 10. CDR1 is LGHNA and CDR2 is YSLEER in the germline V gene. The CDR3 region has the DNA TGCGCCAGCAGCCAAGACCCGGGGACTATCCTCTATGAGCAGTTCTTC. Amino acid sequence: CASSQDPGTILYEQFF.